Following are 31 T cell receptor beta chains from one sample sequenced in a study of blood T cell repertoires in COVID-19. Sequenced by immunoSEQ multiplex PCR; TCRdb stores in-frame clones only, minus some. The sample lists 160,000 or so clones; 85% to 90% were seen once. The specimen sequenced was peripheral blood. These receptors originate from a woman in her thirties or forties with acute or convalescent COVID-19.

The V gene is TRBV5-6, the J gene TRBJ2-5; D is possibly TRBD2 (6 bases). The V and J ends lost 4 bases and 2 bases respectively, with 9 bases between them. The length of the CDR3 is 13 residues. The germline CDR1 and CDR2 sequences are SGHDT and YYEEEE. For the CDR3, the DNA is TGTGCCAGCAGCCGGACTATACAAGAGACCCAGTACTTC. This translates into CASSRTIQETQYF. Together with reference TRBV5-6 and TRBJ2-5, the CDR3 gives the full variable domain: DAGVTQSPTHLIKTRGQQVTLRCSPKSGHDTVSWYQQALGQGPQFIFQYYEEEERQRGNFPDRFSGHQFPNYSSELNVNALLLGDSALYLCASSRTIQETQYFGPGTRLLVL.

The CDR3 DNA follows: TGTGCCAGCAGCTCCACAAACCAAGCTTTCTTT. This codes for CASSSTNQAFF. The genes are TRBV13 and TRBJ1-1, with unresolved D. The CDR3 loop spans 11 amino acids. Deletions cut 4 bases from V and 9 bases from J, with 9 bases between. In germline, CDR1 is PRHDT, CDR2 FYEKMQ (reference sequence).

J is TRBJ2-3 and V is TRBV7-9, with 9 bases that match TRBD2. Germline values: CDR1 SEHNR, CDR2 FQNEAQ (reference sequence). Trimming at V came to 1 base and at J to 0 bases, leaving 5 bases not matched to a gene. The CDR3 runs to 17 residues. In DNA form, the CDR3 reads TGTGCCAGCAGCTTAGTGCCTAGCGGGATGAGCACAGATACGCAGTATTTT. It codes for CASSLVPSGMSTDTQYF.

This chain uses TRBV3-1 (or the pseudogene TRBV3-2) with TRBJ2-7; 9 bases fit TRBD2. The CDR3 runs 14 residues. CDR1 and CDR2 from the germline V gene are LGHDT and YNNKEL (reference sequence). The V gene end was trimmed by 4 bases and the J gene end by 2 bases; junction bases not matched to a gene: 3. The CDR3 DNA follows: TGTGCCAGCAGCCCAGCGGGAGGAACCTACGAGCAGTACTTC. Its translation is CASSPAGGTYEQYF.

This chain joins TRBV5-4 and TRBJ2-1; 10 bases agree with TRBD2. Germline V gene lookup returns CDR1 SGHNT and CDR2 YYREEE (reference sequence). This CDR3 contains 17 residues. V was pared by 4 bases and J by 4 bases, with 11 bases of the junction left unmatched. The CDR3 DNA is TGTGCCAGCAGCCGAAGCGGGGGGGCCGCTCGATACAATGAGCAGTTCTTC. Residues: CASSRSGGAARYNEQFF. Full variable domain (remainder filled in from reference TRBV5-4 and TRBJ2-1): ETGVTQSPTHLIKTRGQQVTLRCSSQSGHNTVSWYQQALGQGPQFIFQYYREEENGRGNFPPRFSGLQFPNYSSELNVNALELDDSALYLCASSRSGGAARYNEQFFGPGTRLTVL.

This clone appeared a few times. J is TRBJ1-2 and V is TRBV6-5, with D uncertain. Germline lookup yields CDR1 MNHEY and CDR2 SVGAGI. Trimming removed 7 bases from V and 4 bases from J, with 19 bases in between. This CDR3 is built from 15 residues. The CDR3 DNA is TGTGCCAGCATACCATCGGTCCTCCCCTCCTATGGCTACACCTTC. This translates into CASIPSVLPSYGYTF.

This sequence joins TRBV6-5 and TRBJ1-1; 7 bases match TRBD1. Germline V lookup: CDR1 MNHEY, CDR2 SVGAGI. The ends lost 6 bases at V and 1 base at J; junction bases unmatched: 2. The CDR3 length is 13 residues. The DNA of the CDR3 is TGTGCCAGCAGCGGACAGGCGAACACTGAAGCTTTCTTT. As protein: CASSGQANTEAFF.

This chain connects TRBV7-3 to TRBJ2-1, with a possible D match to TRBD1 (6 bases). The CDR3 contains 15 residues. V lost 0 bases to trimming and J lost 3 bases, with 9 bases between them. Germline lookup yields CDR1 SGHTA and CDR2 FQGTGA. CDR3 sequence: CASSLTGGHYNEQFF. Written as DNA, the CDR3 is TGTGCCAGCAGCTTAACTGGGGGACACTACAATGAGCAGTTCTTC.

The chain is built from TRBV7-3 and TRBJ1-6, with TRBD1 matching over 8 bases. The CDR3 extends over 15 amino acids. From germline, CDR1 is SGHTA and CDR2 FQGTGA. V lost 5 bases and J lost 3; bases outside the gene matches: 3. CDR3 sequence reads: CASSLGTGYNSPLHF. The CDR3 DNA sequence: TGTGCCAGCAGCCTAGGGACAGGCTATAATTCACCCCTCCACTTT.

The J gene is TRBJ2-6, the V gene TRBV3-1 (or the pseudogene TRBV3-2); possibly TRBD1 for D (6 bases). The germline CDR1 and CDR2 sequences are LGHDT and YNNKEL (reference sequence). Trimming took 0 bases from V and 2 from J, leaving 8 bases between them. This CDR3 is built from 16 residues. The CDR3 is CASSQETGTGANVLTF. In DNA form, the CDR3 reads TGTGCCAGCAGCCAAGAAACAGGGACTGGGGCCAACGTCCTGACTTTC.

J is TRBJ1-1 and V is TRBV5-1, with TRBD1 matching 8 bases. Germline assignment: CDR1 SGHRS and CDR2 YFSETQ. The CDR3 extends over 15 amino acids. The J segment lost 11 bases and the V segment lost 6 bases, leaving 18 bases of the junction unmatched. In DNA form, the CDR3 reads TGCGCCAGCAACTATGGCTCAGGGGGCGCTGAATATGCTTTCTTT. Protein product: CASNYGSGGAEYAFF.

The chain joins TRBV5-1 to TRBJ2-3; 14 nucleotides agree with TRBD2. Germline values: CDR1 SGHRS, CDR2 YFSETQ. Trimming at V came to 4 bases and at J to 2 bases, leaving 9 bases not matched to a gene. The length of the CDR3 is 18 residues. The CDR3 protein is CASSQAGTSGGNTDTQYF. CDR3 in DNA: TGCGCCAGCAGCCAAGCCGGGACTAGCGGGGGTAACACAGATACGCAGTATTTT.

The chain links TRBV30 to TRBJ1-1; 9 bases fit TRBD1. The CDR3 covers 13 residues. Trimming took 0 bases from V and 4 from J; bases not matched to a gene: 0. Germline CDR1 GTSNPN, CDR2 SVGIG (reference sequence). CDR3 DNA: TGTGCCTGGAGTGTGGGACAGGGCACTGAAGCTTTCTTT. Protein product: CAWSVGQGTEAFF.

This clone appeared once. This sequence joins TRBV2 and TRBJ2-2, with 12 positions matching TRBD2. The CDR3 covers 15 residues. Looked up from germline, CDR1 is SNHLY and CDR2 is FYNNEI. The V gene end was trimmed by 6 bases and the J gene end by 8 bases; junction bases not matched to a gene: 7. CDR3 amino acids: CASRRLAGVPGELFF. The CDR3 bases are TGTGCCAGCAGGAGACTAGCGGGAGTCCCTGGGGAGCTGTTTTTT.

In its sample, this clone was seen a few times. The rearrangement links TRBV12-3 or TRBV12-4 to TRBJ1-6; D unclear. The germline V and J ends were trimmed by 5 bases and 6 bases, with 8 bases remaining between them. The CDR3 consists of 13 residues. The DNA of the CDR3 is TGTGCCAGCAGTCGGGGTGGTAATTCACCCCTCCACTTT. Translating it yields CASSRGGNSPLHF.

The DNA for the CDR3 is TGCGCCAGCAGCTTGGGATTAGGACAGGACACTGAAGCTTTCTTT. Translating gives CASSLGLGQDTEAFF. The gene calls are TRBV5-1 and TRBJ1-1; 7 positions agree with TRBD1. The germline V gene has CDR1 SGHRS and CDR2 YFSETQ. This CDR3 region has 15 residues. The junction had 5 bases not matched to a gene; V was cut back by 0 bases and J by 3 bases. The whole variable domain, remainder taken from reference TRBV5-1 and TRBJ1-1, is KAGVTQTPRYLIKTRGQQVTLSCSPISGHRSVSWYQQTPGQGLQFLFEYFSETQRNKGNFPGRFSGRQFSNSRSEMNVSTLELGDSALYLCASSLGLGQDTEAFFGQGTRLTVV.

The rearrangement uses TRBV19 and TRBJ1-2; 8 nucleotides align to TRBD1. The CDR3 is 16 amino acids. Germline trimming cut 0 bases from V and 1 base from J; bases unmatched to any gene: 4. Germline assignment: CDR1 LNHDA and CDR2 SQIVND (reference sequence). This chain's CDR3 is CASSIDWTGLNYGYTF. In DNA form, the CDR3 reads TGTGCCAGTAGTATAGATTGGACAGGGCTTAACTATGGCTACACCTTC.

In its sample, this clone was seen once. The rearrangement uses TRBV11-2 and TRBJ2-3; 7 nucleotides match TRBD1. This CDR3 spans 17 amino acids. The germline CDR1 and CDR2 sequences are SGHAT and FQNNGV. V was pared by 2 bases and J by 4 bases, with 12 bases of the junction left unmatched. As DNA, the CDR3 is TGTGCCAGCAGCTTAAGGCCAGGGGGACGGGCATCAGATACGCAGTATTTT. Its protein is CASSLRPGGRASDTQYF.

The chain recombines TRBV27 with TRBJ2-7, with a tentative D call TRBD2 (5 bases). Germline V gene sequence: CDR1 MNHEY, CDR2 SMNVEV (reference sequence). This CDR3 region has 11 residues. Trimming took off 7 bases at V and 6 bases at J, with 10 bases between the two ends. CDR3 nucleotides: TGTGCCAGCAATTCGGGATTCGAGCAGTACTTC. Translation gives CASNSGFEQYF.

The chain combines TRBV4-1 with TRBJ2-1, with 8 nucleotides matching TRBD2. The V segment lost 4 bases and the J segment 0 bases; nucleotides outside the gene matches: 5. CDR3 length: 16 amino acids. The germline CDR1 and CDR2 sequences are MGHRA and YSYEKL. This CDR3 is CASSRALAASYNEQFF. The CDR3 DNA reads as TGCGCCAGCAGCCGAGCACTAGCGGCCTCCTACAATGAGCAGTTCTTC.

In its sample, this clone was seen once. The genes are TRBV19 and TRBJ2-5; possible D gene TRBD2, 6 bases. CDR1 is LNHDA, CDR2 SQIVND, per germline (reference sequence). Trimming took off 5 bases at V and 5 bases at J, with 12 bases between the two ends. The CDR3 extends over 13 amino acids. This CDR3 reads CASSFGRWETQYF. CDR3 DNA sequence: TGTGCCAGTAGTTTTGGGAGGTGGGAGACCCAGTACTTC.

This chain uses TRBV18 with TRBJ2-1, with 8 positions matching TRBD1. This CDR3 contains 15 residues. Trimming removed 0 bases from V and 4 bases from J; junction bases left unmatched: 2. Germline V gives CDR1 KGHSH, CDR2 LQKENI. The CDR3 sequence is CASSPPGTGYNEQFF. The CDR3 DNA is TGTGCCAGCTCACCACCCGGGACAGGATACAATGAGCAGTTCTTC.

This chain links TRBV5-1 with TRBJ2-7; possible D gene TRBD1, 5 bases. V was shortened by 0 bases and J by 5 bases, with 12 bases between the two germline ends. The length of the CDR3 is 14 residues. In germline, CDR1 is SGHRS, CDR2 YFSETQ. CDR3 DNA sequence: TGCGCCAGCAGCTTGGGACAGACACGGGACGAGCAGTACTTC. Amino acid sequence: CASSLGQTRDEQYF.

The chain carries TRBV7-3 and TRBJ2-1; 9 bases map to TRBD2. The CDR3 has 15 residues. The J segment lost 3 bases and the V segment lost 6 bases, leaving 6 bases of the junction unmatched. CDR1 is SGHTA and CDR2 is FQGTGA in the germline V gene. CDR3 amino acids: CASSPAGGLYNEQFF. As DNA, the CDR3 is TGTGCCAGCAGTCCAGCGGGGGGCCTCTACAATGAGCAGTTCTTC.

This clone was found once. The chain links TRBV5-1 to TRBJ1-3; 7 positions match TRBD1. Looked up from germline, CDR1 is SGHRS and CDR2 is YFSETQ. This CDR3 is 17 amino acids long. The trim removed 0 bases at V and 0 bases at J, leaving 6 bases unmatched. CDR3 DNA sequence: TGCGCCAGCAGCTTGGGGTCCAGGGACAGCTCTGGAAACACCATATATTTT. Amino acid sequence: CASSLGSRDSSGNTIYF.

V gene TRBV6-5 combines with J gene TRBJ1-1, with D perhaps matching TRBD1 (5 bases). The V gene lost 8 bases and the J gene lost 2 bases, with 15 bases spanning the gap. CDR1 is MNHEY and CDR2 is SVGAGI in the germline V gene. The CDR3 covers 14 residues. DNA of the CDR3: TGTGCCAGCTCTTCGACAGCAGGAAACACTGAAGCTTTCTTT. Amino acid sequence: CASSSTAGNTEAFF.

This rearrangement joins TRBV2 to TRBJ2-3; D not resolved. The germline CDR1 and CDR2 sequences are SNHLY and FYNNEI. This CDR3 is 14 amino acids long. V lost 7 bases and J lost 0, with 11 bases in between. CDR3 nucleotides: TGTGCCAGCATGGGCCGGATGAGCACAGATACGCAGTATTTT. Translation gives CASMGRMSTDTQYF.

The gene calls are TRBV5-6 and TRBJ2-7; TRBD1 agrees at 8 bases. The CDR3 is 14 residues long. The V gene's germline CDR1 is SGHDT and CDR2 YYEEEE. V was pared by 2 bases and J by 4 bases, with 5 bases of the junction left unmatched. The CDR3 DNA reads as TGTGCCAGCAGCTTAACAACAGGGGGATACGAGCAGTACTTC. Translated: CASSLTTGGYEQYF.

This clone was observed a single time. The V call is TRBV6-5, the J call TRBJ1-1, with a possible D match to TRBD1 (5 bases). CDR1 MNHEY and CDR2 SVGAGI come from the germline V gene. The CDR3 is 15 residues long. V shed 7 bases and J shed 2 bases, with 17 bases lying between them. The DNA for the CDR3 is TGTGCCAGCACCTACAGGCTCCTATCTAACACTGAAGCTTTCTTT. This gives the protein CASTYRLLSNTEAFF.

The V and J genes are TRBV9 and TRBJ2-3; 12 bases fit TRBD2. Germline loops: CDR1 SGDLS, CDR2 YYNGEE. J gave up 6 bases and V 2 bases, and 7 bases lay outside the gene matches. The CDR3 contains 16 residues. CDR3 sequence reads: CASSVLLAGGTDTQYF. In DNA, the CDR3 is TGTGCCAGCAGCGTCCTCCTAGCGGGGGGGACGGATACGCAGTATTTT.

The table lists this clone with a count of one. The J gene is TRBJ1-5, the V gene TRBV24-1; no clear D gene. The CDR3 is 15 amino acids. Germline CDR1 is KGHDR and CDR2 is SFDVKD. The germline V and J ends were trimmed by 3 bases and 1 base, with 9 bases remaining between them. The CDR3 sequence: CATSDTTKSNQPQHF. DNA for the CDR3: TGTGCCACCAGTGATACTACAAAAAGCAATCAGCCCCAGCATTTT.